Sequencing of this T cell receptor (beta chain) was carried out in a study of response to subunit inactivated influenza vaccine. General observations from the study: The authors suggested that few new T cells are recruited per seasonal influenza vaccination.

Many counts were recorded for this clonotype. Its antigen is currently unknown. This CDR3 has 16 amino acids. Trimming took 0 bases from V and 0 from J, leaving 10 bases between them. Germline V gives CDR1 SGHRS, CDR2 YFSETQ. In TCRdb, the RT-PCR reads were re-called with MiXCR into one record per CDR3 protein. The sample has a few hundred thousand distinct CDR3 sequences, 20% to 25% seen once. This clonotype was sampled from a man between 50 and 69 years old who received an inactivated influenza vaccine. The chain links TRBV5-1 to TRBJ1-3; no reliable D call. The sample was PBMCs from blood, taken roughly 20 months after vaccination. CDR3 coding DNA: TGCGCCAGCAGCTTGGGTCCAGCTAGCTCTGGAAACACCATATATTTT. Translating gives CASSLGPASSGNTIYF.